This T cell receptor (beta chain) was sequenced for a study of blood T cell repertoires in COVID-19. At the level of the study: The origin of the acute and convalescent COVID-19 samples was the United States, Italy and Spain. T cells, B-cell-depleted T cells, or PBMCs supplied cDNA or gDNA.

Method: immunoSEQ multiplex PCR; TCRdb's copy keeps in-frame clones and lacks some. Here the sample spans 250,000 to 350,000 clones, approximately 84% being singletons. CDR1 and CDR2 from the germline V gene are KGHSH and LQKENI. The trim removed 3 bases at V and 5 bases at J, leaving 12 bases unmatched. This CDR3 contains 16 residues. This chain connects TRBV18 to TRBJ2-5; 7 bases fit TRBD2. The sequenced sample consisted of peripheral blood. The receptor was derived from a human donor with COVID-19, enrolled during active disease. The donor label of this sample is uncertain. The CDR3 nucleotides read TGTGCCAGCTCACCGTCGTCGGCGGGAGCTCACGAGACCCAGTACTTC. It codes for CASSPSSAGAHETQYF.